The 11 T cell receptor beta chains below were found in one sample sequenced in a study of CD8 T cells in Susac syndrome. RNA in amounts of roughly 0.5 to 1 ug was reverse transcribed with random hexamers. TCRdb redid the calling of the immunoSEQ multiplex PCR reads with MiXCR, one entry per CDR3 protein. In the table there are more than 110,000 distinct CDR3 sequences, approximately 95% of which are singletons. Input material: CD8+ T cells from PBMCs. The receptors come from a human donor in good health.

The chain combines TRBV30 with TRBJ1-5; D is ambiguous. The germline V gene encodes CDR1 GTSNPN and CDR2 SVGIG (reference sequence). V was trimmed by 0 bases and J by 3 bases, leaving 9 bases between them. This CDR3 is 14 amino acids long. CDR3 sequence (DNA): TGTGCCTGGAGTGTTGTCAAGGACAATCAGCCCCAGCATTTT. Its protein is CAWSVVKDNQPQHF. Full variable domain (remainder filled in from reference TRBV30 and TRBJ1-5): SQTIHQWPATLVQPVGSPLSLECTVEGTSNPNLYWYRQAAGRGLQLLFYSVGIGQISSEVPQNLSASRPQDRQFILSSKKLLLSDSGFYLCAWSVVKDNQPQHFGDGTRLSIL.

This rearrangement joins TRBV27 to TRBJ2-5; 8 bases agree with TRBD2. The germline CDR1 and CDR2 sequences are MNHEY and SMNVEV (reference sequence). V was clipped by 2 bases and J by 7 bases; unmatched bases: 6. This CDR3 is 14 amino acids long. CDR3 sequence reads: CASSLSGRGGTQYF. The CDR3 DNA reads as TGTGCCAGCAGTTTAAGCGGGAGAGGAGGGACCCAGTACTTC.

This clonotype was seen a single time. The chain links TRBV29-1 to TRBJ1-3; D gene uncertain. The CDR3 is made up of 15 amino acids. Per the germline V gene, CDR1 is SQVTM and CDR2 is ANQGSEA. V was shortened by 4 bases and J by 2 bases, with 15 bases between the two germline ends. This CDR3 is CSVVMVGAAGNTIYF. CDR3 nucleotides: TGCAGCGTTGTTATGGTGGGTGCGGCTGGAAACACCATATATTTT.

V usage is TRBV15 and J usage is TRBJ2-7, with a tentative D call TRBD2 (5 bases). The CDR3 covers 13 residues. Trimming stripped 5 bases from V and 1 base from J, with 9 bases between. The V gene's germline CDR1 is LNHNV and CDR2 YYDKDF (reference sequence). This CDR3 reads CATSFRGSYEQYF. CDR3 in DNA: TGTGCCACCAGCTTCCGAGGGTCCTACGAGCAGTACTTC. The whole variable domain, filled in from reference TRBV15 and TRBJ2-7, reads DAMVIQNPRYQVTQFGKPVTLSCSQTLNHNVMYWYQQKSSQAPKLLFHYYDKDFNNEADTPDNFQSRRPNTSFCFLDIRSPGLGDTAMYLCATSFRGSYEQYFGPGTRLTVT.

V and J are TRBV5-4 and TRBJ2-7, with D possibly TRBD2 on 7 matching bases. CDR3 length: 14 amino acids. Trimming took 3 bases from V and 1 from J, leaving 11 bases between them. Looked up from germline, CDR1 is SGHNT and CDR2 is YYREEE (reference sequence). The CDR3 spells CASSYREGSYEQYF. In nucleotides, the CDR3 is TGTGCCAGCAGCTACAGGGAGGGGTCCTACGAGCAGTACTTC.

The V and J genes are TRBV12-5 and TRBJ2-5; TRBD1 matches 12 bases. The V segment lost 6 bases and the J segment 4 bases; nucleotides outside the gene matches: 6. Germline CDR1 LGHNT, CDR2 FRNRAP. The CDR3 is 15 amino acids. CDR3 amino acids: CASGRRDRGLETQYF. CDR3 in DNA: TGTGCTAGTGGCCGCCGGGACAGGGGGCTAGAGACCCAGTACTTC.

The V and J genes are TRBV29-1 and TRBJ2-7, with 11 nucleotides matching TRBD1. The CDR3 covers 14 residues. The germline V gene has CDR1 SQVTM and CDR2 ANQGSEA. V dropped 3 bases and J dropped 4; count of bases not matched to a gene: 5. As DNA, the CDR3 is TGCAGCGTTGACACGGGACAGGGGGTTTACGAGCAGTACTTC. This encodes CSVDTGQGVYEQYF.

The rearrangement uses TRBV7-2 and TRBJ2-7; 10 bases match TRBD1. Unmatched junction bases numbered 1, after V lost 4 bases and J lost 4 bases. Germline lookup yields CDR1 SGHTA and CDR2 FQGNSA. The CDR3 has 13 residues. The CDR3 nucleotides are TGTGCCAGCAGCTCGGACAGGGGGTACGAGCAGTACTTC. It codes for CASSSDRGYEQYF.

The chain carries TRBV6-5 and TRBJ2-2; D perhaps matches TRBD2 (6 bases). Germline values: CDR1 MNHEY, CDR2 SVGAGI. This CDR3 has 19 residues. V lost 0 bases and J lost 4, with 21 bases in between. CDR3 protein: CASSYSWGLRDGSTGELFF. The CDR3 bases are TGTGCCAGCAGTTACTCGTGGGGGTTGCGGGATGGTAGCACCGGGGAGCTGTTTTTT.

This chain joins TRBV30 and TRBJ2-1; 8 nucleotides align to TRBD2. There are 13 residues in the CDR3. Germline CDR1 GTSNPN, CDR2 SVGIG (reference sequence). The CDR3 coding sequence is TGTGCGGGGACACTAGCGGACTACAATGAGCAGTTCTTC. It encodes CAGTLADYNEQFF.

V and J are TRBV9 and TRBJ2-1, with D maybe TRBD1 (5 bases). CDR3 length: 15 amino acids. V was shortened by 0 bases and J by 2 bases, with 9 bases between the two germline ends. Per the germline V gene, CDR1 is SGDLS and CDR2 is YYNGEE. CDR3 residues: CASSVEGNPYNEQFF. The CDR3 coding sequence is TGTGCCAGCAGCGTAGAGGGGAACCCCTACAATGAGCAGTTCTTC.